The present T cell receptor beta chain was sequenced within a study of cytomegalovirus exposure and HLA in healthy donors. Study-level information: Per a later analysis, the 550 to 850 first-cohort and 95 to 150 validation repertoires shared one platform.

This clone was detected only a few times. Germline CDR1 reads MNHEY; CDR2 reads SMNVEV (reference sequence). This CDR3 region has 16 residues. Losses at the gene ends were 4 bases for V and 5 bases for J; bases not matched to a gene: 11. Assay used: immunoSEQ multiplex PCR; TCRdb lists only in-frame clones, some missing. Of more than 110,000 clones in the sample, 85% to 95% were seen once. This sequence originates from a man aged 18 to 30 in good health and CMV-seropositive. Specimen: PBMCs. V and J are TRBV27 and TRBJ2-5; TRBD2 aligns across 9 bases. CDR3 amino acids: CASSSWGSGSQETQYF. The DNA for the CDR3 is TGTGCCAGCAGTTCCTGGGGTAGCGGGAGCCAGGAGACCCAGTACTTC.